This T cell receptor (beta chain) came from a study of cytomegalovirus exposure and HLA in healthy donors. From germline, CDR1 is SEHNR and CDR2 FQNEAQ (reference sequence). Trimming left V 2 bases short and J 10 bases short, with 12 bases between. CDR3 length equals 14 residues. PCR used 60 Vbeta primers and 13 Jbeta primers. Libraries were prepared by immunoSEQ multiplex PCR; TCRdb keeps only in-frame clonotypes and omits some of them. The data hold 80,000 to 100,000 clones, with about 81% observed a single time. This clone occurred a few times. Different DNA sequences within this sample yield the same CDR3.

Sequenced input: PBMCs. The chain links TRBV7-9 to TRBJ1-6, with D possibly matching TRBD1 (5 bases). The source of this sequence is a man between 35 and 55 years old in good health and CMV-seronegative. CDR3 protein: CASSLRQGGSPLHF. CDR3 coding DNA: TGTGCCAGCAGCTTAAGGCAGGGAGGCTCACCCCTCCACTTT. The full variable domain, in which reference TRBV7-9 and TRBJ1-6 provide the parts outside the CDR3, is DTGVSQNPRHKITKRGQNVTFRCDPISEHNRLYWYRQTLGQGPEFLTYFQNEAQLEKSRLLSDRFSAERPKGSFSTLEIQRTEQGDSAMYLCASSLRQGGSPLHFGNGTRLTVT.